What follows is one T cell receptor (beta chain) and its context. The antigen is undetermined. A UMI-containing oligonucleotide was joined by 3' ligation to the TCR cDNA template. Adult healthy volunteers gave 2.5 ml peripheral blood for whole-blood RNA. The SP2 primer and nested alpha and beta constant region primers amplified ligated cDNA in four rounds. Reverse transcription of blood and skin TCR RNA was primed at alpha and beta constant regions. Via MiXCR, TCRdb re-called the 5' RACE reads, giving one row per CDR3 protein. The sample lists around 56,000 distinct CDR3 sequences, approximately 8% occurring once. These data belong to a study of naive and memory T cell subsets. The CDR3 sequence is 14 residues long. Germline CDR1 LGHNT, CDR2 FRNRAP. Between the trimmed V and J ends, which lost 0 bases and 6 bases, there was a span of 8 bases. Study-level points and caveats: Potentially, T cell activation and differentiation skew this RNA-based measurement.

The TCR was taken from a female donor in good health. The chain couples TRBV12-5 to TRBJ2-2, with D possibly TRBD2 on 6 matching bases. The CDR3, as DNA: TGTGCTAGTGGTTTGGTATCGGGAGCCGGGGAGCTGTTTTTT. The encoded protein is CASGLVSGAGELFF. The entire variable domain, with the rest obtained from reference TRBV12-5 and TRBJ2-2, is as follows: DARVTQTPRHKVTEMGQEVTMRCQPILGHNTVFWYRQTMMQGLELLAYFRNRAPLDDSGMPKDRFSAEMPDATLATLKIQPSEPRDSAVYFCASGLVSGAGELFFGEGSRLTVL.